The T cell receptor (beta chain) under discussion was sequenced for a study of CD8 T cells in Susac syndrome. Both CD4+ and CD8+ T cells were negatively isolated, and TEMRA cells underwent FACS enrichment. Random hexamers primed reverse transcription of roughly 0.5 to 1 ug RNA. In TCRdb, the immunoSEQ multiplex PCR reads were re-called with MiXCR into one record per CDR3 protein. The table includes approximately 80,000 distinct CDR3 sequences, less than 95% detected once. Trimming shortened V by 0 bases and J by 8 bases, and 16 bases separated the two germline ends. Germline-derived CDR1 and CDR2 are MNHEY and SVGAGI. CDR3 length equals 15 residues.

This sequence originates from a human donor with Susac syndrome. Sequenced input: CD8+ T cells from PBMCs. The chain joins TRBV6-5 to TRBJ1-2; the D is unclear. The CDR3 nucleotides are TGTGCCAGCAGTTACTCTAATTCCAATCCGGGAGGCTACACCTTC. Protein product: CASSYSNSNPGGYTF.